These 14 T cell receptor beta chains came from one sample sequenced in a study of blood T cell repertoires in COVID-19. Clones were read by immunoSEQ multiplex PCR, and TCRdb kept only the in-frame ones, dropping some. Among 200,000 to 300,000 clones listed, roughly 79% were seen once. Specimen: peripheral blood. All receptors come from a woman of 80 years or more with COVID-19, enrolled during active disease.

The V gene is TRBV5-6, the J gene TRBJ1-4, with D possibly matching TRBD1 (6 bases). V lost 3 bases, J lost 7 bases, and 16 bases lay in between. The CDR3 has 15 residues. Germline lookup yields CDR1 SGHDT and CDR2 YYEEEE. The CDR3 spells CASSSRLGAIEKLFF. CDR3 bases: TGTGCCAGCAGCTCGAGGCTGGGGGCGATTGAAAAACTGTTTTTT.

V usage is TRBV30 and J usage is TRBJ1-2; maybe TRBD1 (6 bases). V gave up 0 bases and J gave up 7 bases, with 18 bases separating them. Germline V gene lookup returns CDR1 GTSNPN and CDR2 SVGIG (reference sequence). CDR3 length: 15 amino acids. CDR3: CAWSVQDRSRGGYTF. The DNA for the CDR3 is TGTGCCTGGAGTGTACAGGACAGAAGCCGAGGTGGCTACACCTTC.

The V call is TRBV7-3, the J call TRBJ1-1; no firm D call. This CDR3 spans 15 amino acids. Germline CDR1 and CDR2: SGHTA and FQGTGA. Trimming removed 0 bases at V and 1 base at J, with 9 bases between. The CDR3 nucleotides read TGTGCCAGCAGCTTAACGGTGGTCGGGAACACTGAAGCTTTCTTT. It codes for CASSLTVVGNTEAFF.

The chain joins TRBV5-5 to TRBJ1-6; possible D gene TRBD1, 6 bases. Germline loops: CDR1 SGHKS, CDR2 YYEKEE (reference sequence). The CDR3 has 16 amino acids. Trimming pared 4 bases from V and 6 bases from J, leaving 17 bases between. CDR3 protein: CASSVSSGHSNSPLHF. The DNA of the CDR3 is TGTGCCAGCAGCGTGTCCTCGGGACATAGTAATTCACCCCTCCACTTT.

This clone was recorded many times. The rearrangement uses TRBV11-2 and TRBJ2-7; 8 bases are a match to TRBD2. Trimming cost V 4 bases and J 1 base; bases outside gene matches: 9. Germline-derived CDR1 and CDR2 are SGHAT and FQNNGV. There are 16 residues in the CDR3. The CDR3 coding sequence is TGTGCCAGCAGCTCTCGGGGGAGCGGGAGTTCCTACGAGCAGTACTTC. This gives the protein CASSSRGSGSSYEQYF.

The chain combines TRBV29-1 with TRBJ2-1; TRBD2 agrees at 9 bases. CDR3 size: 18 residues. J lost 5 bases, V lost 6 bases, and 20 bases had no gene match. Germline loops: CDR1 SQVTM, CDR2 ANQGSEA. In nucleotides, the CDR3 is TGCAGCGTGCAATCCCTAGCAAGAAGCGGGAGGTCGGACAATGAGCAGTTCTTC. It yields the protein CSVQSLARSGRSDNEQFF.

The chain couples TRBV11-2 to TRBJ1-1, with 8 bases matching TRBD1. The CDR3 sequence is 14 residues long. V shed 5 bases, J shed 5 bases, and the junction held 7 bases outside the gene matches. From germline, CDR1 is SGHAT and CDR2 FQNNGV. The CDR3: CASSGRTGRTEAFF. In DNA form, the CDR3 reads TGTGCCAGCAGCGGCCGGACAGGGAGGACTGAAGCTTTCTTT.

As DNA, the CDR3 is TGTGCCAGTAGTCTCCGACTAGCGGGAGGGGATGAGCAGTTCTTC. As protein: CASSLRLAGGDEQFF. The V gene is TRBV19, the J gene TRBJ2-1; 14 bases are a match to TRBD2. Germline lookup yields CDR1 LNHDA and CDR2 SQIVND (reference sequence). V was pared by 5 bases and J by 8 bases, with 5 bases of the junction left unmatched. The CDR3 totals 15 residues.

The J gene is TRBJ2-7, the V gene TRBV6-6; D is perhaps TRBD1 (6 bases). Trimming removed 5 bases at V and 2 bases at J, with 13 bases between. Per germline, CDR1 MNHNY and CDR2 SVGAGI (reference sequence). The CDR3 contains 14 residues. The DNA for the CDR3 is TGTGCCAGCAGTAGGGGCTGGGGGCCCTACGAGCAGTACTTC. This translates into CASSRGWGPYEQYF.

V gene TRBV7-3 combines with J gene TRBJ2-3; unclear D gene. Trimming pared 8 bases from V and 1 base from J, leaving 10 bases between. This CDR3 has 13 amino acids. Germline-derived CDR1 and CDR2 are SGHTA and FQGTGA. The CDR3 DNA reads as TGTGCCAGCCGTAGATTGGGCACAGATACGCAGTATTTT. Its protein product is CASRRLGTDTQYF. The full variable domain, in which reference TRBV7-3 and TRBJ2-3 provide the parts outside the CDR3, is GAGVSQTPSNKVTEKGKYVELRCDPISGHTALYWYRQSLGQGPEFLIYFQGTGAADDSGLPNDRFFAVRPEGSVSTLKIQRTERGDSAVYLCASRRLGTDTQYFGPGTRLTVL.

The CDR3 coding sequence is TGTGCCAGCAGTTACGGAGCGGCCTTGCGGTTCTTC. Residues: CASSYGAALRFF. The V gene is TRBV6-2 or TRBV6-3, the J gene TRBJ2-1; D may be TRBD2 (5 bases). Germline CDR1 reads MNHEY; CDR2 reads SVGEGT. The CDR3 covers 12 residues. Deletions cut 2 bases from V and 15 bases from J, with 14 bases between.

This chain connects TRBV19 to TRBJ1-1, with D tentatively TRBD1 (6 bases). CDR1 and CDR2 from the germline V gene are LNHDA and SQIVND (reference sequence). This CDR3 is 15 amino acids long. V dropped 1 base and J dropped 5 bases, with 14 bases sitting between them. CDR3 region: CASSIGRGLRTEAFF. The DNA of the CDR3 is TGTGCCAGTAGTATAGGGCGGGGGCTGAGGACTGAAGCTTTCTTT.

The chain employs TRBV19 and TRBJ2-1, with TRBD1 identical over 9 bases. Trimming took 3 bases from V and 5 from J; bases not matched to a gene: 8. Germline V gene data show CDR1 as LNHDA and CDR2 as SQIVND (reference sequence). This CDR3 is built from 16 residues. As DNA, the CDR3 is TGTGCCAGTAGTATGATCGGGACAGGGATTAACAATGAGCAGTTCTTC. This gives the protein CASSMIGTGINNEQFF.

The chain joins TRBV4-1 to TRBJ1-2, with D possibly being TRBD1 (6 bases). V was clipped by 0 bases and J by 5 bases, with 10 bases between them. The CDR3 is made up of 14 amino acids. Looked up from germline, CDR1 is MGHRA and CDR2 is YSYEKL. In DNA form, the CDR3 reads TGCGCCAGCAGCCAAGAAGGGGGGGGATATGGCTACACCTTC. This sequence encodes CASSQEGGGYGYTF.